These 28 T cell receptor beta chains share one sample of origin, sequenced in a study of blood T cell repertoires in COVID-19. Sequenced by immunoSEQ multiplex PCR; TCRdb stores in-frame clones only, minus some. The table has about 240,000 clones, roughly 76% seen once; the top ten hold 6% to 8%. The sample consisted of peripheral blood. Receptor source: a woman of 80 years or more with COVID-19, enrolled during active disease.

This chain links TRBV19 with TRBJ1-1; possibly TRBD1 for D (6 bases). In germline, CDR1 is LNHDA, CDR2 SQIVND (reference sequence). The ends were cut back, 7 bases at V and 1 base at J, with 19 bases in the middle. This CDR3 contains 16 residues. The CDR3 here is CASTRGGGRGNTEAFF. In nucleotides, the CDR3 is TGTGCCAGTACCCGTGGGGGGGGGCGCGGGAACACTGAAGCTTTCTTT.

The chain is built from TRBV18 and TRBJ1-2; D is possibly TRBD1 (5 bases). The germline gives CDR1 KGHSH, CDR2 LQKENI. The CDR3 totals 14 residues. Trimming stripped 3 bases from V and 4 bases from J, with 12 bases between. This chain's CDR3 is CASSPTTVGYGYTF. As DNA, the CDR3 is TGTGCCAGCTCACCGACGACAGTCGGCTATGGCTACACCTTC.

The gene calls are TRBV6-5 and TRBJ2-3; 13 bases are a match to TRBD2. V lost 8 bases and J lost 2; bases outside the gene matches: 4. Per the germline V gene, CDR1 is MNHEY and CDR2 is SVGAGI. The length of the CDR3 is 15 residues. CDR3 DNA sequence: TGTGCCAGCCTAGGACTAGCGGGGGTCACAGATACGCAGTATTTT. Translating it yields CASLGLAGVTDTQYF.

The chain has TRBV28 and TRBJ2-3; D not resolved. The germline gives CDR1 MDHEN, CDR2 SYDVKM. V gave up 1 base and J gave up 6 bases, with 5 bases separating them. This CDR3 comprises 12 residues. CDR3 region: CASSLFMDTQYF. CDR3 nucleotide sequence: TGTGCCAGCAGTTTATTCATGGATACGCAGTATTTT.

J is TRBJ1-2 and V is TRBV27; perhaps TRBD1 as D (6 bases). In germline, CDR1 is MNHEY, CDR2 SMNVEV (reference sequence). Trimming stripped 7 bases from V and 4 bases from J, with 22 bases between. The CDR3 loop spans 16 amino acids. This CDR3 reads CASTKVGGPLSYGYTF. CDR3 nucleotides: TGTGCCAGCACTAAGGTCGGGGGGCCACTTAGCTATGGCTACACCTTC.

The gene calls are TRBV3-1 (or the pseudogene TRBV3-2) and TRBJ1-6; possible D gene TRBD1, 6 bases. CDR1 LGHDT and CDR2 YNNKEL come from the germline V gene (reference sequence). Trimming pared 4 bases from V and 0 bases from J, leaving 10 bases between. This CDR3 is 16 amino acids long. The CDR3 DNA reads as TGTGCCAGCAGCCCCGGGGGGCGCTCCTATAATTCACCCCTCCACTTT. This gives the protein CASSPGGRSYNSPLHF.

J is TRBJ1-2 and V is TRBV28; D may be TRBD1 (5 bases). V lost 6 bases, J lost 8 bases, and 13 bases lay in between. The CDR3 is made up of 12 amino acids. Germline CDR1 and CDR2: MDHEN and SYDVKM. The CDR3 loop is CASRGGVLGYTF. CDR3 coding DNA: TGTGCCAGCAGGGGGGGTGTGTTGGGCTACACCTTC.

The chain couples TRBV19 to TRBJ1-1; 8 bases match TRBD1. Germline CDR1 is LNHDA and CDR2 is SQIVND (reference sequence). The CDR3 is 13 residues long. Germline trimming cut 6 bases from V and 5 bases from J; bases unmatched to any gene: 5. CDR3 in DNA: TGTGCCAGTAGCGGGGACAGGAGGACTGAAGCTTTCTTT. Its translation: CASSGDRRTEAFF. Full variable domain (missing parts from reference TRBV19 and TRBJ1-1): DGGITQSPKYLFRKEGQNVTLSCEQNLNHDAMYWYRQDPGQGLRLIYYSQIVNDFQKGDIAEGYSVSREKKESFPLTVTSAQKNPTAFYLCASSGDRRTEAFFGQGTRLTVV.

This chain uses TRBV5-5 with TRBJ1-6, with a possible D match to TRBD1 (6 bases). This CDR3 is built from 14 residues. Trimming shortened V by 2 bases and J by 9 bases, and 12 bases separated the two germline ends. CDR1 and CDR2 from the germline V gene are SGHKS and YYEKEE (reference sequence). This chain's CDR3 is CASSLLQGGSPLHF. The CDR3, as DNA: TGTGCCAGCAGCTTATTACAGGGTGGTTCACCCCTCCACTTT.

The chain recombines TRBV19 with TRBJ1-1; 9 bases align to TRBD1. Germline values: CDR1 LNHDA, CDR2 SQIVND (reference sequence). Germline trimming cut 3 bases from V and 5 bases from J; bases unmatched to any gene: 13. The CDR3 extends over 17 amino acids. CDR3 in DNA: TGTGCCAGTAGTATTATTTTTTTGGGACAGGGTGAAACTGAAGCTTTCTTT. Its protein is CASSIIFLGQGETEAFF.

This clone was seen a few times. The chain carries TRBV6-4 and TRBJ1-6; D perhaps matches TRBD1 (6 bases). The CDR3 totals 13 residues. With 3 bases removed from V and 8 bases from J, the gap between germline ends came to 8 bases. Germline CDR1 reads MRHNA; CDR2 reads SNTAGT. The CDR3 reads CASSDHRDSPLHF. The CDR3 DNA follows: TGTGCCAGCAGTGATCACAGGGATTCACCCCTCCACTTT.

The chain is built from TRBV3-1 (or the pseudogene TRBV3-2) and TRBJ2-3; the match to TRBD1 covers 9 bases. V gave up 4 bases and J gave up 4 bases; unmatched junction bases: 9. The CDR3 loop spans 16 amino acids. The germline V gene has CDR1 LGHDT and CDR2 YNNKEL (reference sequence). The CDR3 reads CASSRGTGSGPDTQYF. CDR3 DNA sequence: TGTGCCAGCAGCCGCGGGACAGGGTCGGGTCCAGATACGCAGTATTTT.

This clone was seen more than once but under ten times. This chain connects TRBV7-3 to TRBJ2-5; D gene uncertain. Trimming stripped 6 bases from V and 4 bases from J, with 9 bases between. The CDR3 is made up of 12 amino acids. CDR1 is SGHTA and CDR2 is FQGTGA in the germline V gene. CDR3 residues: CASSTTGETQYF. CDR3 nucleotide sequence: TGTGCCAGCAGTACTACGGGAGAGACCCAGTACTTC.

The chain has TRBV5-1 and TRBJ2-1, with D perhaps matching TRBD1 (5 bases). The CDR3 loop spans 14 amino acids. Trimming removed 5 bases from V and 1 base from J, with 10 bases in between. The germline V gene has CDR1 SGHRS and CDR2 YFSETQ. CDR3 region: CASSPQASYNEQFF. CDR3 nucleotide sequence: TGCGCCAGCAGTCCACAGGCATCCTACAATGAGCAGTTCTTC.

V usage is TRBV19 and J usage is TRBJ2-1; 13 bases line up with TRBD2. There are 17 residues in the CDR3. With V trimmed by 8 bases and J by 9 bases, 16 bases remained unmatched. Per the germline V gene, CDR1 is LNHDA and CDR2 is SQIVND (reference sequence). The CDR3 reads CASLGGLAGRAGSEQFF. The CDR3, as DNA: TGTGCCAGTCTAGGGGGACTAGCGGGACGGGCCGGTAGTGAGCAGTTCTTC.

V gene TRBV27 combines with J gene TRBJ2-3, with a tentative D call TRBD2 (5 bases). Germline values: CDR1 MNHEY, CDR2 SMNVEV (reference sequence). This CDR3 contains 15 residues. V was cut by 3 bases and J by 4 bases, with 14 bases left in between. The CDR3: CASSFDGQEADTQYF. The CDR3 nucleotides read TGTGCCAGCAGTTTTGATGGGCAGGAGGCAGATACGCAGTATTTT.

This chain joins TRBV30 and TRBJ2-7; 13 bases line up with TRBD2. J gave up 4 bases and V 2 bases, and 5 bases lay outside the gene matches. The CDR3 is 15 residues long. Germline V gives CDR1 GTSNPN, CDR2 SVGIG (reference sequence). CDR3 nucleotide sequence: TGTGCCTGGAGTCCCGGGACTAGCGGGAAATACGAGCAGTACTTC. Its protein product is CAWSPGTSGKYEQYF.

The rearrangement joins TRBV6-6 to TRBJ2-2; possible D gene TRBD2, 6 bases. The CDR3 covers 14 residues. V was cut by 4 bases and J by 7 bases, with 13 bases left in between. Germline CDR1 MNHNY, CDR2 SVGAGI (reference sequence). The CDR3 DNA reads as TGTGCCAGCAGTTTCGGGACTCCGGTCGGGGAGCTGTTTTTT. Translating gives CASSFGTPVGELFF.

This clone was seen only once. The chain recombines TRBV29-1 with TRBJ2-2, with D maybe TRBD2 (5 bases). Germline V gene lookup returns CDR1 SQVTM and CDR2 ANQGSEA. The ends were cut back, 7 bases at V and 0 bases at J, with 18 bases in the middle. There are 16 residues in the CDR3. The CDR3 loop reads CSAKKAGSTNTGELFF. The CDR3 DNA reads as TGCAGCGCCAAGAAGGCGGGTTCAACGAACACCGGGGAGCTGTTTTTT.

V and J are TRBV7-3 and TRBJ1-6; D unclear. Germline V gene sequence: CDR1 SGHTA, CDR2 FQGTGA. V lost 2 bases and J lost 5, with 7 bases in between. The CDR3 covers 14 residues. The CDR3 DNA follows: TGTGCCAGCAGCTTAGGAGGCGATAATTCACCCCTCCACTTT. It translates to CASSLGGDNSPLHF.

The chain links TRBV3-1 (or the pseudogene TRBV3-2) to TRBJ2-7; 10 bases are a match to TRBD2. V gave up 2 bases and J gave up 1 base; unmatched junction bases: 8. The CDR3 consists of 17 residues. Germline V CDR1 and CDR2: LGHDT, YNNKEL (reference sequence). The CDR3 region is CASSQNWLAGASYEQYF. The CDR3 DNA follows: TGTGCCAGCAGCCAAAACTGGCTAGCGGGGGCTTCCTACGAGCAGTACTTC.

This sequence joins TRBV9 and TRBJ1-3, with D possibly matching TRBD1 (5 bases). V shed 3 bases and J shed 2 bases, with 9 bases lying between them. This CDR3 spans 14 amino acids. Germline V gene lookup returns CDR1 SGDLS and CDR2 YYNGEE. The CDR3 nucleotides read TGTGCCAGCAGCGGTACGGGGGCTGGAAACACCATATATTTT. Protein sequence: CASSGTGAGNTIYF.

This clone was recorded a few times. This chain uses TRBV11-3 with TRBJ1-1; D gene ambiguous. V lost 1 base and J lost 5, with 8 bases in between. The CDR3 runs to 13 residues. From germline, CDR1 is SGHNT and CDR2 YENEEA. DNA for the CDR3: TGTGCCAGCAGCTTAGCTTTGAGTACTGAAGCTTTCTTT. Encoded protein: CASSLALSTEAFF.

A remark on this clone: Different DNA sequences within this sample yield the same CDR3. The chain employs TRBV5-1 and TRBJ1-2; D remains unclear. Trimming shortened V by 0 bases and J by 0 bases, and 9 bases separated the two germline ends. The CDR3 is made up of 15 amino acids. Per the germline V gene, CDR1 is SGHRS and CDR2 is YFSETQ. The CDR3 nucleotides are TGCGCCAGCAGCTTGGGAGGCACTGCTAACTATGGCTACACCTTC. Translation gives CASSLGGTANYGYTF.

This chain joins TRBV5-1 and TRBJ2-3; perhaps TRBD2 as D (6 bases). Deletions cut 4 bases from V and 2 bases from J, with 17 bases between. There are 16 residues in the CDR3. Germline V gene lookup returns CDR1 SGHRS and CDR2 YFSETQ. CDR3 in amino acids: CASSPAGRDLTDTQYF. Written as DNA, the CDR3 is TGCGCCAGCAGCCCTGCGGGGCGGGACCTCACAGATACGCAGTATTTT.

The chain is built from TRBV2 and TRBJ2-5; 11 positions agree with TRBD2. The V gene's germline CDR1 is SNHLY and CDR2 FYNNEI. This CDR3 has 16 residues. Unmatched junction bases numbered 5, after V lost 4 bases and J lost 1 base. The CDR3 bases are TGTGCCAGCAGTGTTGGGACTAGCGGACCCCAAGAGACCCAGTACTTC. It is translated as CASSVGTSGPQETQYF.

The chain employs TRBV11-2 and TRBJ1-3, with unresolved D. This CDR3 has 16 residues. Germline V gene sequence: CDR1 SGHAT, CDR2 FQNNGV. The ends were cut back, 5 bases at V and 3 bases at J, with 17 bases in the middle. DNA for the CDR3: TGTGCCAGCAGCCCCCGGGCGGGATTCTTTGGAAACACCATATATTTT. Its translation: CASSPRAGFFGNTIYF.

This sequence joins TRBV20-1 and TRBJ2-5; TRBD2 agrees at 10 bases. Germline assignment: CDR1 DFQATT and CDR2 SNEGSKA (reference sequence). The CDR3 covers 15 residues. With V trimmed by 5 bases and J by 2 bases, 8 bases remained unmatched. The CDR3: CSAGGSGGPQETQYF. CDR3 DNA sequence: TGCAGTGCTGGTGGTAGCGGGGGGCCGCAAGAGACCCAGTACTTC.